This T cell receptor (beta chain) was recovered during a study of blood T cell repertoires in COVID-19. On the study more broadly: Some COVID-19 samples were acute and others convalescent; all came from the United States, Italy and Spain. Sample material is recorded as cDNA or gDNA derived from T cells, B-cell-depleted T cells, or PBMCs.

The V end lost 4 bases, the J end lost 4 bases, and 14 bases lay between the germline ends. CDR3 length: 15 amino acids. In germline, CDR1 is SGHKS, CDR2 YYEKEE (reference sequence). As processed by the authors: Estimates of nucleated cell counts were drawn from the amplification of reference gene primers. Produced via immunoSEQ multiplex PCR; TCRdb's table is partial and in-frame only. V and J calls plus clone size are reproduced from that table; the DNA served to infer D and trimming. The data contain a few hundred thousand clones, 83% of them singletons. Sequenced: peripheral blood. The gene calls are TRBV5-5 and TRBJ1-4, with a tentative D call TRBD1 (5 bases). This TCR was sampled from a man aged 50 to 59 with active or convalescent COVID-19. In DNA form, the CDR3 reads TGTGCCAGCAGCGGGGGGACGGTACTTAATGAAAAACTGTTTTTT. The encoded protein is CASSGGTVLNEKLFF.